Below are 8 T cell receptor beta chains sequenced from a single sample in a study of T cell responses to AZD1222 COVID-19 vaccine. Only in-frame clones appear in the TCRdb table, and some are missing; sequencing was by immunoSEQ multiplex PCR. The sample yields 150,000 to 200,000 clones, 70% to 90% seen once. The sample consisted of peripheral blood, taken 28 days after the second AZD1222 dose. These receptors were taken from an adult who received the AZD1222 COVID-19 vaccine.

Written as DNA, the CDR3 is TGTGCCAGCAGTTTCGCTAGCTCGGATACGCAGTATTTT. Translating gives CASSFASSDTQYF. This chain uses TRBV28 with TRBJ2-3; a weak D match, TRBD2 (5 bases). CDR1 MDHEN and CDR2 SYDVKM come from the germline V gene. Trimming cost V 3 bases and J 6 bases, with 10 bases left between them. This CDR3 is built from 13 residues.

The V and J genes are TRBV9 and TRBJ2-3; D uncertain. Germline CDR1 reads SGDLS; CDR2 reads YYNGEE. This CDR3 spans 14 amino acids. With 4 bases removed from V and 4 bases from J, the gap between germline ends came to 13 bases. For the CDR3, the DNA is TGTGCCAGCAGCCTCTCAGGAGAGGCAGATACGCAGTATTTT. Translated: CASSLSGEADTQYF.

The chain couples TRBV28 to TRBJ2-3; D is possibly TRBD1 (6 bases). V was clipped by 6 bases and J by 5 bases, with 15 bases between them. Germline CDR1 MDHEN, CDR2 SYDVKM. The CDR3 contains 14 residues. CDR3 sequence (DNA): TGTGCCAGCAGGGTGGTGGGGGCTCAAGATACGCAGTATTTT. Translation gives CASRVVGAQDTQYF.

The chain joins TRBV7-3 to TRBJ1-1, with D perhaps matching TRBD1 (5 bases). The CDR3 consists of 13 residues. Germline values: CDR1 SGHTA, CDR2 FQGTGA. Trimming shortened V by 8 bases and J by 0 bases, and 10 bases separated the two germline ends. CDR3 residues: CASAGGMNTEAFF. The CDR3 DNA reads TGTGCCAGCGCCGGGGGGATGAACACTGAAGCTTTCTTT.

The chain recombines TRBV30 with TRBJ2-2; no clear D. The germline V and J ends were trimmed by 5 bases and 4 bases, with 11 bases remaining between them. The CDR3 is made up of 13 amino acids. Germline CDR1 and CDR2: GTSNPN and SVGIG (reference sequence). The CDR3 sequence is CAWGVLITGELFF. The CDR3 DNA follows: TGTGCCTGGGGGGTACTTATCACCGGGGAGCTGTTTTTT.

This sequence joins TRBV2 and TRBJ2-7; 7 positions agree with TRBD2. From germline, CDR1 is SNHLY and CDR2 FYNNEI. J was trimmed by 4 bases and V by 7 bases; bases with no gene match: 16. The CDR3 is made up of 16 amino acids. CDR3 amino acids: CASTPDAGVGSYEQYF. The CDR3 DNA reads TGTGCCAGCACTCCCGACGCGGGAGTTGGGTCTTACGAGCAGTACTTC.

V usage is TRBV5-6 and J usage is TRBJ2-4, with TRBD1 identical over 8 bases. The J segment lost 11 bases and the V segment lost 4 bases, leaving 8 bases of the junction unmatched. Germline V lookup: CDR1 SGHDT, CDR2 YYEEEE. This CDR3 region has 13 residues. CDR3 protein: CASSPGTGAFQYF. Written as DNA, the CDR3 is TGTGCCAGCAGCCCGGGGACAGGCGCTTTTCAGTACTTC.

The chain has TRBV7-3 and TRBJ1-5, with a weak D call TRBD1 (5 bases). The germline V and J ends were trimmed by 2 bases and 1 base, with 9 bases remaining between them. This CDR3 is built from 15 residues. Germline CDR1 and CDR2: SGHTA and FQGTGA. The DNA of the CDR3 is TGTGCCAGCAGCTTAGGGCCAGGGAGCAATCAGCCCCAGCATTTT. This sequence encodes CASSLGPGSNQPQHF.